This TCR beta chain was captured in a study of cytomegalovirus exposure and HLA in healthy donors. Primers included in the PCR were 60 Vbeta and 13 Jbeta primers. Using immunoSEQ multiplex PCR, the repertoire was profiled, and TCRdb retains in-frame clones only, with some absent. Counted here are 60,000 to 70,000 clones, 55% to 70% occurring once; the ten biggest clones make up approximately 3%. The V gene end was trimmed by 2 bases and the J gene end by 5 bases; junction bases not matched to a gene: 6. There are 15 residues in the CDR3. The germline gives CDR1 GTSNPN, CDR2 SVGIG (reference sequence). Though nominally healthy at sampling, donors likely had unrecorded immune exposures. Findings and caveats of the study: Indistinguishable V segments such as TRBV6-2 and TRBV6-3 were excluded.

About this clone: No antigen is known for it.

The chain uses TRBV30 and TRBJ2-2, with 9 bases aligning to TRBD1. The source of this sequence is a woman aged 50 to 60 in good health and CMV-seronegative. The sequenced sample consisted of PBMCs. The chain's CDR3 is CAWSKQGARTGELFF. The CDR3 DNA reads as TGTGCCTGGAGTAAACAGGGGGCGCGGACCGGGGAGCTGTTTTTT.